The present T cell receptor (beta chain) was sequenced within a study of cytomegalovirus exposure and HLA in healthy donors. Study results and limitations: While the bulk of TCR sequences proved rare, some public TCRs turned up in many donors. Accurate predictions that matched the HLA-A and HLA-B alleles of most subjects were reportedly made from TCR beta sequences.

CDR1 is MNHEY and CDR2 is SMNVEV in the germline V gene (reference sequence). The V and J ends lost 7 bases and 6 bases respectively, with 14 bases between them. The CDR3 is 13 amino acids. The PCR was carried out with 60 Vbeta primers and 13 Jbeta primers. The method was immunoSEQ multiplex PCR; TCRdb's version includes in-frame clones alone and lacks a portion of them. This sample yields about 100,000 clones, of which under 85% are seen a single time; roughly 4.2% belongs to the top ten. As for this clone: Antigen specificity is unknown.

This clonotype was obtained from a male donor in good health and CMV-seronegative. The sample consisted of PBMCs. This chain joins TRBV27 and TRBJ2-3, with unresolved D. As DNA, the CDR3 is TGTGCCAGCACTTGGGCTTCTGGGGATACGCAGTATTTT. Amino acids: CASTWASGDTQYF.